A single sample is the source of the 25 T cell receptor beta chains below, sequenced in a study of Graves' ophthalmopathy and Graves' hyperthyroidism. For repertoire sequencing, the TCR beta CDR3 regions were amplified from RNA transcripts. HTBI primers were used in a first-round RT-PCR, which preceded a second-round multiplex PCR. Each CDR3 protein gets one entry after TCRdb re-called the multiplex PCR reads with MiXCR. The data hold roughly 1.1 million distinct CDR3 sequences, with 36% observed a single time. The sequenced sample was peripheral blood or thyroid tissue (not recorded which). The receptors originated from an adult man with Graves' hyperthyroidism.

CDR3 nucleotide sequence: TGTGCCAGCAGTTTGTTGCCTAACTATGGCTACACCTTC. Its protein product is CASSLLPNYGYTF. The V gene is TRBV12-3 or TRBV12-4, the J gene TRBJ1-2; D is ambiguous. V was shortened by 3 bases and J by 0 bases, with 5 bases between the two germline ends. The CDR3 has 13 amino acids.

This clonotype has a handful of counts. A much bigger clone sits one base away, suggesting this may be a read error. This chain joins TRBV12-3 or TRBV12-4 and TRBJ2-7, with 9 bases fitting TRBD1. The CDR3 spans 12 residues. As DNA, the CDR3 is TGTGCCGGCAGCCGGGGACAGGGCGAGCAGTACTTC. This codes for CAGSRGQGEQYF.

This clonotype was observed many times. The chain recombines TRBV10-3 with TRBJ1-4, with D possibly TRBD1 on 6 matching bases. Trimming removed 5 bases at V and 8 bases at J, with 21 bases between. The length of the CDR3 is 16 residues. Germline lookup yields CDR1 ENHRY and CDR2 SYGVKD. CDR3 residues: CAISPTTLRQGEKLFF. The CDR3 nucleotides read TGTGCCATCAGTCCAACTACCCTGCGGCAGGGGGAAAAACTGTTTTTT.

This chain joins TRBV20-1 and TRBJ2-2; either TRBD1 or TRBD2 may supply D (6 bases each). This CDR3 has 14 residues. V was shortened by 0 bases and J by 4 bases, with 9 bases between the two germline ends. Germline V gene lookup returns CDR1 DFQATT and CDR2 SNEGSKA (reference sequence). CDR3 coding DNA: TGCAGTGCTAGAGATTCGGGGGCCACCGGGGAGCTGTTTTTT. The encoded protein is CSARDSGATGELFF.

V gene TRBV20-1 combines with J gene TRBJ2-2; D assignment may be TRBD1 or TRBD2 (6 bases each). Germline CDR1 is DFQATT and CDR2 is SNEGSKA (reference sequence). The CDR3 sequence is 15 residues long. V was clipped by 2 bases and J by 6 bases, with 16 bases between them. CDR3 loop: CSARPPGAVPGELFF. In nucleotides, the CDR3 is TGCAGTGCTAGACCCCCGGGGGCCGTTCCCGGGGAGCTGTTTTTT.

This clonotype appeared many times. The CDR3 reads CASSPNLDRGPYEQYF. As DNA, the CDR3 is TGTGCCAGCAGCCCTAACCTGGACAGGGGCCCCTACGAGCAGTACTTC. This chain connects TRBV7-8 to TRBJ2-7, with 9 bases matching TRBD1. CDR3 size: 16 residues. Germline V CDR1 and CDR2: SGHVS, FQNEAQ. The trim removed 5 bases at V and 2 bases at J, leaving 10 bases unmatched.

This clonotype has a count of ten or more. This chain connects TRBV20-1 to TRBJ2-5; D is perhaps TRBD2 (6 bases). The CDR3 loop spans 13 amino acids. Germline V gene data show CDR1 as DFQATT and CDR2 as SNEGSKA (reference sequence). V was cut by 7 bases and J by 5 bases, with 17 bases left in between. CDR3 sequence reads: CSGAGRPGETQYF. In nucleotides, the CDR3 is TGCAGTGGGGCGGGGCGCCCAGGGGAGACCCAGTACTTC.

This clonotype was found many times. The V gene is TRBV5-6, the J gene TRBJ2-5; D call uncertain. From germline, CDR1 is SGHDT and CDR2 YYEEEE. The CDR3 is 14 residues long. Trimming left V 0 bases short and J 2 bases short, with 8 bases between. The CDR3, as DNA: TGTGCCAGCAGCTTGGTTGACTGGCAAGAGACCCAGTACTTC. Translation gives CASSLVDWQETQYF. The full variable domain, its missing parts supplied by reference TRBV5-6 and TRBJ2-5, is DAGVTQSPTHLIKTRGQQVTLRCSPKSGHDTVSWYQQALGQGPQFIFQYYEEEERQRGNFPDRFSGHQFPNYSSELNVNALLLGDSALYLCASSLVDWQETQYFGPGTRLLVL.

The genes are TRBV7-2 and TRBJ1-1; 7 nucleotides line up with TRBD1. This CDR3 is built from 12 residues. With 5 bases clipped from V and 11 bases from J, the junction kept 8 bases outside the gene matches. Per germline, CDR1 SGHTA and CDR2 FQGNSA. CDR3: CASSRRQGSAFF. CDR3 coding DNA: TGTGCCAGCAGCCGCCGACAGGGATCCGCTTTCTTT.

The V call is TRBV24-1, the J call TRBJ1-1, with a tentative D call TRBD1 (5 bases). The CDR3 consists of 15 residues. V was clipped by 6 bases and J by 4 bases, with 17 bases between them. Germline V CDR1 and CDR2: KGHDR, SFDVKD. CDR3 protein: CATSNRFVGTTEAFF. In DNA form, the CDR3 reads TGTGCCACCAGTAACAGGTTCGTTGGAACCACTGAAGCTTTCTTT.

The chain joins TRBV9 to TRBJ1-6; 8 bases match TRBD1. The V segment lost 4 bases and the J segment 3 bases; nucleotides outside the gene matches: 6. The germline V gene encodes CDR1 SGDLS and CDR2 YYNGEE. The CDR3 is 16 amino acids. The CDR3 region is CASSQWTGNYNSPLHF. For the CDR3, the DNA is TGTGCCAGCAGCCAATGGACAGGGAACTATAATTCACCCCTCCACTTT.

This clonotype showed up just a few times. The V gene is TRBV12-3 or TRBV12-4, the J gene TRBJ2-7; possibly TRBD2 for D (6 bases). The V gene lost 6 bases and the J gene lost 4 bases, with 16 bases spanning the gap. This CDR3 contains 14 residues. CDR3 nucleotide sequence: TGTGCCAGCAGCTCCCACGGGGGAGAGTACGAGCAGTACTTC. This gives the protein CASSSHGGEYEQYF.

J is TRBJ2-2 and V is TRBV20-1; 8 bases agree with TRBD1. CDR1 and CDR2 (germline): DFQATT, SNEGSKA (reference sequence). V trimming: 0 bases; J trimming: 8 bases; junction bases outside the gene matches: 8. The CDR3 covers 15 residues. CDR3 region: CSARDLRGQTGELFF. CDR3 sequence (DNA): TGCAGTGCTAGAGATCTCAGGGGGCAAACAGGGGAGCTGTTTTTT.

The chain couples TRBV7-8 to TRBJ2-7; 10 nucleotides agree with TRBD1. After removal of 4 bases from V and 2 bases from J, the junction contained 8 bases not matched to a gene. The CDR3 totals 16 residues. CDR1 SGHVS and CDR2 FQNEAQ come from the germline V gene. CDR3 in amino acids: CASSWGPGQGTYEQYF. CDR3 coding DNA: TGTGCCAGCAGCTGGGGACCGGGACAGGGGACCTACGAGCAGTACTTC.

This chain uses TRBV15 with TRBJ1-1; 8 nucleotides align to TRBD1. This CDR3 has 14 amino acids. Trimming at V came to 5 bases and at J to 3 bases, leaving 5 bases not matched to a gene. Germline CDR1 is LNHNV and CDR2 is YYDKDF (reference sequence). CDR3 coding DNA: TGTGCCACCAGCGGCTACAGGGGGGACACTGAAGCTTTCTTT. The encoded protein is CATSGYRGDTEAFF.

This chain uses TRBV15 with TRBJ2-7; TRBD1 matches at 12 bases. CDR3 size: 14 residues. CDR1 is LNHNV, CDR2 YYDKDF, per germline (reference sequence). The ends lost 6 bases at V and 10 bases at J; junction bases unmatched: 10. CDR3 in DNA: TGTGCCACCAGAGAGGGACAGGGGGCATATGATCAGTACTTC. Its protein is CATREGQGAYDQYF.

Here the CDR3 reads CAISRGTGDEQFF. As DNA, the CDR3 is TGTGCCATCAGTCGGGGGACAGGGGATGAGCAGTTCTTC. The J gene is TRBJ2-7, the V gene TRBV10-3, with TRBD1 identical over 10 bases. The DNA end is more similar to TRBJ2-1, so the J call may be wrong. Germline V gives CDR1 ENHRY, CDR2 SYGVKD. The CDR3 consists of 13 residues.

The chain links TRBV10-3 to TRBJ2-7; no clear D gene. From germline, CDR1 is ENHRY and CDR2 SYGVKD. V lost 4 bases, J lost 7 bases, and 20 bases lay in between. The CDR3 contains 15 residues. Here the CDR3 DNA reads TGTGCCATCAGTGGATACGGGTTGAGCACCGGGGAGCAGTACTTC. It yields the protein CAISGYGLSTGEQYF.

The J gene is TRBJ1-1, the V gene TRBV10-3; D unclear. This CDR3 comprises 12 residues. Trimming stripped 5 bases from V and 11 bases from J, with 15 bases between. Germline V gene data show CDR1 as ENHRY and CDR2 as SYGVKD. CDR3 region: CAISLDGMGAFF. CDR3 DNA: TGTGCCATCAGTCTCGATGGGATGGGGGCTTTCTTT.

The chain is built from TRBV5-6 and TRBJ1-1, with 9 bases matching TRBD1. Germline V CDR1 and CDR2: SGHDT, YYEEEE. After removal of 3 bases from V and 1 base from J, the junction contained 10 bases not matched to a gene. The CDR3 is made up of 17 amino acids. CDR3 loop: CASSSGTGLKPNTEAFF. CDR3 in DNA: TGTGCCAGCAGCTCCGGGACAGGGCTAAAACCGAACACTGAAGCTTTCTTT.

This chain links TRBV12-3 or TRBV12-4 with TRBJ2-2, with 7 bases that match TRBD1. The trim removed 5 bases at V and 13 bases at J, leaving 10 bases unmatched. The CDR3 runs 13 residues. The DNA for the CDR3 is TGTGCCAGCAGTCCCCTAGACAGGGTTTGGCTGTTTTTT. It yields the protein CASSPLDRVWLFF.

Concerning this clonotype itself: The junction departs from the called germline gene at one end, perhaps through a read error. The rearrangement joins TRBV7-8 to TRBJ1-4; D is possibly TRBD1 (5 bases). CDR3 size: 16 residues. Germline lookup yields CDR1 SGHVS and CDR2 FQNEAQ. The chain's CDR3 is CASSQPLRGANEKLFF. The CDR3, as DNA: TGCGCCAGCAGCCAACCTCTACGGGGGGCTAATGAAAAACTGTTTTTT.

This sequence joins TRBV20-1 and TRBJ2-7; the match to TRBD1 covers 9 bases. Trimming at V came to 2 bases and at J to 9 bases, leaving 5 bases not matched to a gene. Germline lookup yields CDR1 DFQATT and CDR2 SNEGSKA (reference sequence). The CDR3 contains 12 residues. In DNA form, the CDR3 reads TGCAGTGCTAGACGGACAGGGGAGGGGCAGTACTTC. Amino acids: CSARRTGEGQYF.

The chain employs TRBV25-1 and TRBJ1-4; a weak D match, TRBD1 (5 bases). Germline V gene sequence: CDR1 MGHDK, CDR2 SYGVNS. V lost 5 bases to trimming and J lost 12 bases, with 13 bases between them. The CDR3 totals 12 residues. Written as DNA, the CDR3 is TGTGCCAGCAGTTCATACCAGGGACAACTGTTTTTT. Amino acids: CASSSYQGQLFF. The whole variable domain, remainder taken from reference TRBV25-1 and TRBJ1-4, is EADIYQTPRYLVIGTGKKITLECSQTMGHDKMYWYQQDPGMELHLIHYSYGVNSTEKGDLSSESTVSRIRTEHFPLTLESARPSHTSQYLCASSSYQGQLFFGSGTQLSVL.

This clonotype turned up a few times. The genes are TRBV6-5 and TRBJ1-2; no clear D. This CDR3 is 14 amino acids long. Germline CDR1 and CDR2: MNHEY and SVGAGI. The ends were cut back, 0 bases at V and 7 bases at J, with 12 bases in the middle. The CDR3 reads CASSYSTVQSGYTF. The CDR3 coding sequence is TGTGCCAGCAGTTACTCGACGGTACAAAGTGGCTACACCTTC.